Listed below are T cell receptor beta chains from one sample, sequenced in a study of T cell repertoires in cytomegalovirus infection. Via MiXCR, TCRdb re-called the reads, giving one row per CDR3 protein. The sample has roughly 170,000 distinct CDR3 sequences, approximately 21% seen once. No antigen is known for these receptors. Sequencing was performed on CD8+ T cells from cultured PBMCs, taken from culture after CMV antigen stimulation. These receptors came from a human donor in good health (CMV status not recorded). Some clones in this sample may be carry-over from other donors' samples. Both conserved end residues are part of each CDR3. Fields, in order: clone size, V gene, J gene, D gene, CDR3 DNA, CDR3 protein. The D gene is left open where the match is weak. Rows give clone size only sometimes, using once, few, many, or a class for an expanded clone.

.	TRBV6-1	TRBJ2-7	.	TGTGCCAGCAGTTACGGTAGCAGCCACTACGAGCAGTACTTC	CASSYGSSHYEQYF
.	TRBV7-9	TRBJ1-3	.	TGTGCCAGCAGCCCTCGGGACGCCGGAAACACCATATATTTT	CASSPRDAGNTIYF
few	TRBV4-3	TRBJ1-3	TRBD1	TGCGCCAGCAGCCAGAAGTCCGGGACAGGGTCTGGAAACACCATATATTTT	CASSQKSGTGSGNTIYF
few	TRBV6-2/TRBV6-3	TRBJ2-1	TRBD1	TGTGCCAGCAGTTTACTTGAGGGGGCCATCAACAATGAGCAGTTCTTC	CASSLLEGAINNEQFF
few	TRBV7-2	TRBJ2-7	TRBD2	TGTGCCAGCAGCTTGCTGGGGGGGTCCTCCTACGAGCAGTACTTC	CASSLLGGSSYEQYF
.	TRBV4-3	TRBJ1-3	TRBD1	TGCGCCAGCAGCCAGGGAATCCAGGGGGCATATGGAAACACCATATATTTT	CASSQGIQGAYGNTIYF
.	TRBV12-5	TRBJ1-5	.	TGTGCTAGTGGTTTGGTACCGGAACAGATCAATCAGCCCCAGCATTTT	CASGLVPEQINQPQHF
.	TRBV6-2/TRBV6-3	TRBJ1-1	.	TGTGCCAGCAGTTTAAATGGGATGAACACTGAAGCTTTCTTT	CASSLNGMNTEAFF
.	TRBV6-1	TRBJ1-5	.	TGTGCCAGCAGTGAACATACAGGGCCTAACAATCAGCCCCAGCATTTT	CASSEHTGPNNQPQHF
.	TRBV7-9	TRBJ1-6	TRBD1	TGTGCCAGCAGCGCCTTACTCGGGACAGCAGTTTCACCCCTCCACTTT	CASSALLGTAVSPLHF
few	TRBV10-3	TRBJ1-4	.	TGTGCCTCGCGCCAGCCGGAGAAAGAAAAACTGTTTTTT	CASRQPEKEKLFF
few	TRBV12-3/TRBV12-4	TRBJ1-1	.	TGTGCCAGCGGGGGTAGTAACAGGCCCACTGAAGCTTTCTTT	CASGGSNRPTEAFF
.	TRBV6-1	TRBJ1-3	TRBD1	TGTGCCAGCAGTCACCAGGGGGGGTCCTCTGGAAACACCATATATTTT	CASSHQGGSSGNTIYF
.	TRBV7-8	TRBJ2-2	TRBD1	TGTGCCAGCAGCATAACAGGGGCTGCCACCGGGGAGCTGTTTTTT	CASSITGAATGELFF
.	TRBV6-5	TRBJ1-1	TRBD1	TGTGCCAGCAGCGACTTTAGACAGGGGAACACTGAAGCTTTCTTT	CASSDFRQGNTEAFF
few	TRBV7-9	TRBJ2-1	TRBD2	TGTGCCAGCAGGGCGACTAGCGACATATCGAGGAATGAGCAGTTCTTC	CASRATSDISRNEQFF
few	TRBV7-9	TRBJ2-7	TRBD1	TGTGCCAGCAGCCCAGATTTTGGGACAGGCCGTCCCTACGAGCAGTACTTC	CASSPDFGTGRPYEQYF
.	TRBV27	TRBJ2-5	.	TGTGCCAGCAGTTTGGGACCAACCCTCGTGGAGACCCAGTACTTC	CASSLGPTLVETQYF
once	TRBV7-2	TRBJ2-7	TRBD1	TGTGCCAGCAGCATTGACAGGGCCCTTTTCCCCTACGAGCAGTACTTC	CASSIDRALFPYEQYF
.	TRBV7-6	TRBJ2-7	TRBD1	TGTGCCAGCAGCCCACAAAAACCGACAGGGCTCGCCTACGAGCAGTACTTC	CASSPQKPTGLAYEQYF
.	TRBV24-1	TRBJ2-3	.	TGTGCCACCAGTGATTTAAGGAACAGCACAGATACGCAGTATTTT	CATSDLRNSTDTQYF
many	TRBV29-1	TRBJ2-2	.	TGCAGCGTCCACGGGGGGACAGACAACACCGGGGAGCTGTTTTTT	CSVHGGTDNTGELFF
few	TRBV29-1	TRBJ1-1	.	TGCAGCGTTGACAGAGAGAACACTGAAGCTTTCTTT	CSVDRENTEAFF
.	TRBV27	TRBJ1-2	.	TGTGCCAGCGGAGGGACTGAGGGCTACACCTTC	CASGGTEGYTF
few	TRBV7-9	TRBJ2-7	.	TGTGCCAGCACCCGGCCGGTGGGCGGTGAGGGAGAGCAGTACTTC	CASTRPVGGEGEQYF
few	TRBV7-8	TRBJ2-5	TRBD1	TGTGCCAGCAGGGAGACAGGGGGCCCCCTCGTCGGAGAGACCCAGTACTTC	CASRETGGPLVGETQYF
.	TRBV7-6	TRBJ1-1	.	TGTGCTAGCAGCCAAGGGTTTAACACTGAAGCTTTCTTT	CASSQGFNTEAFF
few	TRBV6-2/TRBV6-3	TRBJ2-5	TRBD2	TGTGCCAGCAGGACGGGGGGTGGGCAAGAGACCCAGTACTTC	CASRTGGGQETQYF
few	TRBV7-6	TRBJ1-2	TRBD1	TGTGCCAGCAGCCCAAGGACAGGGTACTATGGCTACACCTTC	CASSPRTGYYGYTF
few	TRBV7-6	TRBJ2-3	TRBD1	TGTGCCAGCAGCCGATCGATCGAAAGGGACAGAAACACAGATACGCAGTATTTT	CASSRSIERDRNTDTQYF
.	TRBV13	TRBJ1-1	.	TGTGCCAGCAGCCCCGCGGTCTCCAGGAGCACTGAAGCTTTCTTT	CASSPAVSRSTEAFF
.	TRBV4-1	TRBJ1-2	.	TGCGCCAGCAGCCAAGATATAAGGGTTGATGGCTACACCTTC	CASSQDIRVDGYTF
.	TRBV20-1	TRBJ1-2	TRBD1	TGCAGTGCTACGACCTCCGGGACAGATATCTATGGCTACACCTTC	CSATTSGTDIYGYTF
many	TRBV2	TRBJ2-2	TRBD1	TGTGCCAGCAGTGAAGCTGCCCCGACAGGGGATTACCCCGGGGAGCTGTTTTTT	CASSEAAPTGDYPGELFF
.	TRBV7-2	TRBJ1-2	TRBD1	TGTGCCAGCAGCTTAAGACAGGGGGCCCTCGCCCTAATGGGAACTAACTATGGCTACACCTTC	CASSLRQGALALMGTNYGYTF
.	TRBV19	TRBJ1-5	.	TGTGCCAGTAGTCTAGGACGGCAGCCCCAGCATTTT	CASSLGRQPQHF